Each of the 17 T cell receptor beta chains below was sequenced from the same sample in a study of blood T cell repertoires in COVID-19 (dated by TCRdb to about 2020). Library method: the immunoSEQ multiplex PCR assay. TCRdb took over this immuneACCESS table, retaining in-frame rearrangements with V and J assigned. Such tables are incomplete; in checked studies, under half of the missing clones stem from an unresolved V gene, and the remainder is unexplained. The sample table records more than 200,000 clones; around 80% of these occur just once. The ten largest clones add up to about 10% of the sample. The sample was peripheral blood. The receptors originated from an elderly woman with COVID-19, enrolled during active disease.

This chain uses TRBV3-1 (or the pseudogene TRBV3-2) with TRBJ2-3; TRBD2 aligns across 12 bases. This CDR3 has 17 residues. Germline V CDR1 and CDR2: LGHDT, YNNKEL (reference sequence). V shed 1 base, J shed 1 base, and the junction held 3 bases outside the gene matches. This CDR3 is CASSQGRTSGGTDTQYF. The CDR3 DNA sequence: TGTGCCAGCAGCCAAGGGCGGACTAGCGGGGGCACAGATACGCAGTATTTT.

This chain uses TRBV7-6 with TRBJ2-7, with 9 bases identical to TRBD2. The length of the CDR3 is 15 residues. Trimming cost V 2 bases and J 0 bases; bases outside gene matches: 2. Germline CDR1 SGHVS, CDR2 FNYEAQ. This CDR3 reads CASSLNSGSSYEQYF. Here the CDR3 DNA reads TGTGCCAGCAGCTTAAATAGCGGGAGCTCCTACGAGCAGTACTTC.

This chain joins TRBV7-8 and TRBJ2-3, with 9 bases lining up with TRBD1. Germline V lookup: CDR1 SGHVS, CDR2 FQNEAQ. V lost 5 bases to trimming and J lost 4 bases; unmatched junction nucleotides: 7. There are 15 residues in the CDR3. The CDR3 DNA is TGTGCCAGCAGCGTACAGGGGGCATCGGCAGATACGCAGTATTTT. This sequence encodes CASSVQGASADTQYF. The variable domain in full, completed from reference TRBV7-8 and TRBJ2-3, reads GAGVSQSPRYKVAKRGQDVALRCDPISGHVSLFWYQQALGQGPEFLTYFQNEAQLDKSGLPSDRFFAERPEGSVSTLKIQRTQQEDSAVYLCASSVQGASADTQYFGPGTRLTVL.

J is TRBJ2-3 and V is TRBV4-2; TRBD2 aligns across 7 bases. Germline values: CDR1 LGHNA, CDR2 YNFKEQ. The CDR3 runs to 18 residues. The junction had 15 bases not matched to a gene; V was cut back by 6 bases and J by 0 bases. The CDR3: CASRPRLALGTSTDTQYF. DNA of the CDR3: TGTGCCAGCAGGCCCCGACTAGCATTGGGCACGAGCACAGATACGCAGTATTTT.

The rearrangement links TRBV7-5 to TRBJ2-7; the DNA was not compared with TRBD2, the D call given in the table. TRBV7-5 has pseudogene status. The CDR3 contains 17 residues. The DNA of the CDR3 is TGTGCCAGAAGCCGGGATAAGGAAGCACGGAGCTCCTACGAGCAGTACGTC. This sequence encodes CARSRDKEARSSYEQYV.

This chain uses TRBV7-9 with TRBJ2-4; possible D gene TRBD2, 5 bases. Germline V gene sequence: CDR1 SEHNR, CDR2 FQNEAQ (reference sequence). The CDR3 covers 12 residues. The germline V and J ends were trimmed by 5 bases and 12 bases, with 14 bases remaining between them. CDR3 in amino acids: CASSAPEAGQYF. Written as DNA, the CDR3 is TGTGCCAGCAGCGCCCCGGAGGCCGGTCAGTACTTC.

The chain has TRBV23-1 and TRBJ2-7; possibly TRBD2 for D (7 bases). TRBV23-1 is treated as an ORF (open reading frame) with a function not yet certain. The V gene lost 4 bases and the J gene lost 4 bases, with 17 bases spanning the gap. The CDR3 contains 15 residues. The CDR3 region is CASSPEGGGRYEQYV. The CDR3 DNA sequence: TGCGCCAGCAGTCCTGAGGGGGGGGGACGGTACGAGCAGTACGTC.

The chain employs TRBV7-2 and TRBJ2-7; tentative D call: TRBD1 (6 bases). Germline assignment: CDR1 SGHTA and CDR2 FQGNSA. The CDR3 length is 12 residues. The V end was cut by 6 bases, the J end by 3 bases, with 9 bases between. This CDR3 reads CASSQDSYEQYF. Here the CDR3 DNA reads TGTGCCAGCAGTCAGGACAGCTACGAGCAGTACTTC.

This clone was seen just once. V gene TRBV18 combines with J gene TRBJ1-2, with 8 bases that match TRBD1. The CDR3 consists of 14 residues. Germline loops: CDR1 KGHSH, CDR2 LQKENI. V lost 6 bases and J lost 4; bases outside the gene matches: 7. The CDR3 nucleotides are TGTGCCAGCTCCCCGGACAGGGTGTTCTATGGCTACACCTTC. Protein: CASSPDRVFYGYTF.

The chain employs TRBV14 and TRBJ2-7; 8 positions agree with TRBD1. The CDR3 is made up of 14 amino acids. From germline, CDR1 is SGHDN and CDR2 FVKESK. V lost 3 bases and J lost 2; bases outside the gene matches: 3. DNA for the CDR3: TGTGCCAGCAGCCATGCAGGGGGCCCCTACGAGCAGTACGTC. Protein: CASSHAGGPYEQYV.

This clone was seen more than once but under ten times. The rearrangement links TRBV25-1 to TRBJ2-7; the match to TRBD2 covers 9 bases. Germline CDR1 is MGHDK and CDR2 is SYGVNS. CDR3 length equals 16 residues. The ends lost 4 bases at V and 3 bases at J; junction bases unmatched: 10. CDR3 nucleotide sequence: TGTGCCAGCAGTGCCTTAGGCGGGGGGGCACGCTACGAGCAGTACTTC. It codes for CASSALGGGARYEQYF.

This clone was counted a single time. This chain joins TRBV7-9 and TRBJ2-3, with a weak D call TRBD1 (5 bases). The germline CDR1 and CDR2 sequences are SEHNR and FQNEAQ (reference sequence). This CDR3 is 16 amino acids long. V lost 5 bases and J lost 2, with 17 bases in between. This CDR3 reads CASSARFKGPTDTQYF. CDR3 nucleotide sequence: TGTGCCAGCAGCGCCCGATTCAAGGGGCCCACAGATACGCAGTATTTT.

V gene TRBV15 combines with J gene TRBJ2-2, with 9 positions matching TRBD2. J lost 9 bases, V lost 6 bases, and 8 bases had no gene match. Germline values: CDR1 LNHNV, CDR2 YYDKDF (reference sequence). This CDR3 contains 14 residues. The CDR3, as DNA: TGTGCCACCAGGATTAGCGGGGGTGACCGGGAGCTGTTTTTT. It specifies CATRISGGDRELFF.

The chain carries TRBV3-1 (or the pseudogene TRBV3-2) and TRBJ2-2; possible D gene TRBD2, 5 bases. Germline CDR1 LGHDT, CDR2 YNNKEL (reference sequence). The length of the CDR3 is 14 residues. V lost 11 bases, J lost 5 bases, and 18 bases lay in between. DNA of the CDR3: TGTGCCGCGTCTCCGGGATTCTCGACCGGGGAGCTGTTTTTT. Residues: CAASPGFSTGELFF.

The chain recombines TRBV5-1 with TRBJ1-2; 7 bases align to TRBD1. Germline assignment: CDR1 SGHRS and CDR2 YFSETQ. Trimming took 7 bases from V and 4 from J; bases not matched to a gene: 10. There are 14 residues in the CDR3. The CDR3 protein is CASGVSDRAYGYTF. CDR3 nucleotides: TGCGCCAGCGGAGTCTCAGACAGGGCCTATGGCTACACCTTC.

V is TRBV6-5 and J is TRBJ1-3; the D gene is possibly TRBD1 (5 bases). Germline V CDR1 and CDR2: MNHEY, SVGAGI. The CDR3 covers 13 residues. V was clipped by 5 bases and J by 4 bases, with 9 bases between them. In DNA, the CDR3 is TGTGCCAGCAGTCCCTGGGGCGGAAACACCATATATTTT. Translated: CASSPWGGNTIYF.

This chain connects TRBV24-1 to TRBJ2-4; 7 nucleotides line up with TRBD1. Germline V CDR1 and CDR2: KGHDR, SFDVKD. This CDR3 has 15 amino acids. V shed 7 bases and J 0 bases; nucleotides not matched to a gene: 5. CDR3 in amino acids: CATSSGGLAKNIQYF. As DNA, the CDR3 is TGTGCCACCAGCTCAGGGGGTCTAGCCAAAAACATTCAGTACTTC.